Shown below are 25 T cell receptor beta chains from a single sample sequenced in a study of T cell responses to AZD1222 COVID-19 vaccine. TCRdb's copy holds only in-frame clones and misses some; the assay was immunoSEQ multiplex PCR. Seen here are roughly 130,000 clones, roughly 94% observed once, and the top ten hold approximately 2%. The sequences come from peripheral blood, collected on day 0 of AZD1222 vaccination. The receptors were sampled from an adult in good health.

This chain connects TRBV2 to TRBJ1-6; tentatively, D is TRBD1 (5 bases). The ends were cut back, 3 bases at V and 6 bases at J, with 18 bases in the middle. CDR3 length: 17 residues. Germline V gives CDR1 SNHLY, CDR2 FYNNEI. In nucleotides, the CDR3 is TGTGCCAGCAGTGATTTCGGCAGGGATCGGGTTAATTCACCCCTCCACTTT. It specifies CASSDFGRDRVNSPLHF.

The CDR3 region is CAHVGGPNTGELFF. For the CDR3, the DNA is TGTGCCCACGTGGGGGGCCCGAACACCGGGGAGCTGTTTTTT. This chain uses TRBV6-5 with TRBJ2-2; either TRBD1 or TRBD2 may fit D (6 bases each). V was shortened by 11 bases and J by 0 bases, with 13 bases between the two germline ends. This CDR3 comprises 14 residues. Germline CDR1 and CDR2: MNHEY and SVGAGI.

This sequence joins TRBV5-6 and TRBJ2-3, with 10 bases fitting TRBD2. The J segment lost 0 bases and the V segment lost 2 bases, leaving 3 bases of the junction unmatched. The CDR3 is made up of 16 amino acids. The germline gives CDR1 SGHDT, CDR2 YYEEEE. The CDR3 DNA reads TGTGCCAGCAGCTTCTCAGCGGGGGGGAGCACAGATACGCAGTATTTT. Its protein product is CASSFSAGGSTDTQYF.

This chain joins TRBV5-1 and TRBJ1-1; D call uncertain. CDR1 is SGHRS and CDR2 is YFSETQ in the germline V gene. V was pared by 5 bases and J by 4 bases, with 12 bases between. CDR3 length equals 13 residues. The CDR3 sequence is CASSWGMSTEAFF. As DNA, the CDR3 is TGCGCCAGCAGTTGGGGTATGAGCACTGAAGCTTTCTTT.

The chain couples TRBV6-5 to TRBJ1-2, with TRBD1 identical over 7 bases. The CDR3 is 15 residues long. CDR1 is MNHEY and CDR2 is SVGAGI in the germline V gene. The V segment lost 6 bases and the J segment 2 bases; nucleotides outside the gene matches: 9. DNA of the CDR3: TGTGCCAGCAGCAGGGGGACAGAGGGGAACTATGGCTACACCTTC. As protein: CASSRGTEGNYGYTF.

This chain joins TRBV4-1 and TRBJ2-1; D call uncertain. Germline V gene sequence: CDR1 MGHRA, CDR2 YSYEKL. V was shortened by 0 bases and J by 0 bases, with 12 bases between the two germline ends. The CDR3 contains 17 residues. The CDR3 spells CASSQDPYPSSYNEQFF. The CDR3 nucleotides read TGCGCCAGCAGCCAAGATCCCTACCCGAGCTCCTACAATGAGCAGTTCTTC.

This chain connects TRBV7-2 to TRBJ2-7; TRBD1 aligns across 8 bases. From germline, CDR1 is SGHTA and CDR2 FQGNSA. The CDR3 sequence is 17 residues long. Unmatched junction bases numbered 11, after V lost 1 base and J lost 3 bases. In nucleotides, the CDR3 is TGTGCCAGCAGCTTAGAGGCCTCGGCAGGGGGCCTCTACGAGCAGTACTTC. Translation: CASSLEASAGGLYEQYF. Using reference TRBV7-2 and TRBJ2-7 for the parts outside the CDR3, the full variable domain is GAGVSQSPSNKVTEKGKDVELRCDPISGHTALYWYRQSLGQGLEFLIYFQGNSAPDKSGLPSDRFSAERTGGSVSTLTIQRTQQEDSAVYLCASSLEASAGGLYEQYFGPGTRLTVT.

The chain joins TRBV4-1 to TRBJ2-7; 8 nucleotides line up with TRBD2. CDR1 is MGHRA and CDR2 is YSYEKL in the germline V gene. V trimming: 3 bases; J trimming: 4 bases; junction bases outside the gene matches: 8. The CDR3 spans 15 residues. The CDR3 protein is CASSHLGLGTYEQYF. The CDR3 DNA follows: TGCGCCAGCAGCCACCTGGGACTAGGAACTTACGAGCAGTACTTC.

The CDR3 reads CASSQLGQGNRYEQYF. CDR3 nucleotide sequence: TGTGCCAGCAGCCAACTGGGACAGGGGAATAGGTACGAGCAGTACTTC. The rearrangement joins TRBV3-1 (or the pseudogene TRBV3-2) to TRBJ2-7; 10 bases map to TRBD1. CDR3 size: 16 residues. Germline CDR1 LGHDT, CDR2 YNNKEL (reference sequence). Trimming at V came to 2 bases and at J to 4 bases, leaving 8 bases not matched to a gene.

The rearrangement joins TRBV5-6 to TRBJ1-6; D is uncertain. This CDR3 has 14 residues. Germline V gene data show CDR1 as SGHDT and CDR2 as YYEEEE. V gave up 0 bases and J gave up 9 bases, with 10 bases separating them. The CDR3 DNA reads TGTGCCAGCAGCTTGGCGGGTGATTCTTCACCCCTCCACTTT. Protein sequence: CASSLAGDSSPLHF.

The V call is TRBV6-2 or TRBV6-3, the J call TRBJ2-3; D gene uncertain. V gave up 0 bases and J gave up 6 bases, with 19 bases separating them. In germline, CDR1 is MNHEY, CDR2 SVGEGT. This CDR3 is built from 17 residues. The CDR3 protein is CASSYSVVAGLGDTQYF. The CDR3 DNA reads TGTGCCAGCAGTTACTCGGTAGTAGCCGGTCTTGGGGATACGCAGTATTTT.

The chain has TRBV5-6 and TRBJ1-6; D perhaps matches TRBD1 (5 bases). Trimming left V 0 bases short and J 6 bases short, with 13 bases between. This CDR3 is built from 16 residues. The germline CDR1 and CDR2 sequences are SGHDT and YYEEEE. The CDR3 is CASSLDGGTGNSPLHF. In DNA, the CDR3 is TGTGCCAGCAGCTTGGACGGGGGAACGGGTAATTCACCCCTCCACTTT. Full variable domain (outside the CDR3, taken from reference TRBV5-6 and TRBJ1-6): DAGVTQSPTHLIKTRGQQVTLRCSPKSGHDTVSWYQQALGQGPQFIFQYYEEEERQRGNFPDRFSGHQFPNYSSELNVNALLLGDSALYLCASSLDGGTGNSPLHFGNGTRLTVT.

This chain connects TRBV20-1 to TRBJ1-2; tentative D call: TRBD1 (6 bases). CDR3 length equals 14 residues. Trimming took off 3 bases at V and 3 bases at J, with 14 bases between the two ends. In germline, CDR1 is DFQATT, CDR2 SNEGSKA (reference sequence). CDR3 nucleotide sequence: TGCAGTGCTAGTAGGACAGCAATTTACTATGGCTACACCTTC. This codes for CSASRTAIYYGYTF.

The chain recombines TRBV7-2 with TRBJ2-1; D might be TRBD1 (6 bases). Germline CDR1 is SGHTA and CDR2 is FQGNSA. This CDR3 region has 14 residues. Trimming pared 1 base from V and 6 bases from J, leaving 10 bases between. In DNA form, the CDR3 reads TGTGCCAGCAGCTTAGACAGGGCCAGCAATGAGCAGTTCTTC. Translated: CASSLDRASNEQFF. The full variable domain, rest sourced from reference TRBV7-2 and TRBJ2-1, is GAGVSQSPSNKVTEKGKDVELRCDPISGHTALYWYRQSLGQGLEFLIYFQGNSAPDKSGLPSDRFSAERTGGSVSTLTIQRTQQEDSAVYLCASSLDRASNEQFFGPGTRLTVL.

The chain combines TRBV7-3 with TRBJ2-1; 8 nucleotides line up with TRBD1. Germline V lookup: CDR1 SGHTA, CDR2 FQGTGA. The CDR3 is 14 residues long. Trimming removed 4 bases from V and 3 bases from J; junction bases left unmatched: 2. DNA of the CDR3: TGTGCCAGCAGCTCGACAGGGGTCTACAATGAGCAGTTCTTC. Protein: CASSSTGVYNEQFF.

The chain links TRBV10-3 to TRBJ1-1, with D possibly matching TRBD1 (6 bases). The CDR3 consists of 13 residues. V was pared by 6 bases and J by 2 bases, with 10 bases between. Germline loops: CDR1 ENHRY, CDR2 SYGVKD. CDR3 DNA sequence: TGTGCCATCAGGGACAGTTTAAACACTGAAGCTTTCTTT. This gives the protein CAIRDSLNTEAFF.

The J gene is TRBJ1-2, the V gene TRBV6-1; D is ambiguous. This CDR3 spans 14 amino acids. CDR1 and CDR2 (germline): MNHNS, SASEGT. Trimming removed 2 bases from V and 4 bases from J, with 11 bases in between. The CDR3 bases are TGTGCCAGCAGTGAAAGAGGTTGGGGCTATGGCTACACCTTC. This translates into CASSERGWGYGYTF.

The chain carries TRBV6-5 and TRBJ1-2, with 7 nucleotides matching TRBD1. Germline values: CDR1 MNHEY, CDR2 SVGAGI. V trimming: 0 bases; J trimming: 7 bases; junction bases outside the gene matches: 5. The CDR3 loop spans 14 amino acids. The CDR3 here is CASSYSTGSGGYTF. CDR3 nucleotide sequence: TGTGCCAGCAGTTACTCGACAGGGTCTGGTGGCTACACCTTC.

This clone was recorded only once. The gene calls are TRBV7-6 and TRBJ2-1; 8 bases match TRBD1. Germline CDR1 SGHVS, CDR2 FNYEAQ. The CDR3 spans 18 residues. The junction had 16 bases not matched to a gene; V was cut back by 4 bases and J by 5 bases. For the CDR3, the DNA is TGTGCCAGCAGCTCAGAAAGCCAGGGGGCATTATTGAACAATGAGCAGTTCTTC. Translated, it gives CASSSESQGALLNNEQFF.

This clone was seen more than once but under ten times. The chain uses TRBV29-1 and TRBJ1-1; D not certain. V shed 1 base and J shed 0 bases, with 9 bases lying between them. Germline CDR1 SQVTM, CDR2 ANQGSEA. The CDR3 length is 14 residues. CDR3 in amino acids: CSVEGPVLNTEAFF. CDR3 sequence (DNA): TGCAGCGTTGAAGGACCCGTCTTGAACACTGAAGCTTTCTTT.

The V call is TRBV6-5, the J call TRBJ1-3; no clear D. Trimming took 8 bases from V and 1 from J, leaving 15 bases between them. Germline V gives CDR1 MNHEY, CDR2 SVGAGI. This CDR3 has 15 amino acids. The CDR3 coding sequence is TGTGCCAGCCGAGACCTCCCGCAGTCTGGAAACACCATATATTTT. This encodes CASRDLPQSGNTIYF.

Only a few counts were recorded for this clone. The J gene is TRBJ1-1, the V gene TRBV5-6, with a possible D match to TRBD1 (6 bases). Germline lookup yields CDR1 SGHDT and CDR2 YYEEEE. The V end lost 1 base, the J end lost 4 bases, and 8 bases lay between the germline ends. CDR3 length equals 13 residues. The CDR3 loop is CASSLQGSTEAFF. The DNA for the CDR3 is TGTGCCAGCAGCTTGCAGGGGTCCACTGAAGCTTTCTTT.

The CDR3 DNA reads TGTGCCAGCACCTTCTGGTCAGCGGGGGGGACGAACACCGGGGAGCTGTTTTTT. Amino acid sequence: CASTFWSAGGTNTGELFF. The J gene is TRBJ2-2, the V gene TRBV27; TRBD2 aligns across 10 bases. CDR3 length equals 18 residues. The J segment lost 0 bases and the V segment lost 7 bases, leaving 11 bases of the junction unmatched. Germline CDR1 and CDR2: MNHEY and SMNVEV (reference sequence).

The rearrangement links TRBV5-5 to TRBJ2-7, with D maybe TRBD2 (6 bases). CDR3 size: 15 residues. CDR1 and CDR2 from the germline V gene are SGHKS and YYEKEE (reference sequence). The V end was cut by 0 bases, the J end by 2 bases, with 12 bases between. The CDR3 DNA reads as TGTGCCAGCAGCTTGGGAACGGGGGATCCCTACGAGCAGTACTTC. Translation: CASSLGTGDPYEQYF.

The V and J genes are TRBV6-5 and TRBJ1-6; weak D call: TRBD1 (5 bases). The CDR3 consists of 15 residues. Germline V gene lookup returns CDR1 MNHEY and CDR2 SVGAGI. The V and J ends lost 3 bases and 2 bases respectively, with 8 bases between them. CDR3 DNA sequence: TGTGCCAGCAGTTATCAAGGGGCCTATAATTCACCCCTCCACTTT. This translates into CASSYQGAYNSPLHF.